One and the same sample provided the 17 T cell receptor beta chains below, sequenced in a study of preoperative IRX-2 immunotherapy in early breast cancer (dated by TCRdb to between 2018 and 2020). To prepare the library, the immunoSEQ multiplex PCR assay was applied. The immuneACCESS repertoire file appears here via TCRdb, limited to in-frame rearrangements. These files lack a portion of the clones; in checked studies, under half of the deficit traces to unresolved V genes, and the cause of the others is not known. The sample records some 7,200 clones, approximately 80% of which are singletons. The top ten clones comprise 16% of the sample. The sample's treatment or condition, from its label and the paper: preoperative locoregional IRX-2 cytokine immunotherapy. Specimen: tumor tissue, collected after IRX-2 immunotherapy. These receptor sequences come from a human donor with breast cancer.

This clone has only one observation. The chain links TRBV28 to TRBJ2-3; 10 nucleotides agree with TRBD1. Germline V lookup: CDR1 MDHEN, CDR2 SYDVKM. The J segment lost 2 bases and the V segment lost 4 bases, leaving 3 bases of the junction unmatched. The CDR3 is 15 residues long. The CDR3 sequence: CASSSGQGNTDTQYF. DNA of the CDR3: TGTGCCAGCAGTTCGGGACAGGGGAACACAGATACGCAGTATTTT.

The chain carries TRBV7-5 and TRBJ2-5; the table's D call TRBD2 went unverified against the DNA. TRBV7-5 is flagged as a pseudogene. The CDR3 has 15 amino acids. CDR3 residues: CASSLGLASLETQYF. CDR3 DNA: TGTGCCAGCAGCTTAGGACTAGCGTCTCTTGAGACCCAGTACTTC.

The CDR3: CAWSRGGNLPILHF. The CDR3 DNA reads as TGTGCCTGGAGTCGAGGAGGGAATCTGCCTATACTCCACTTT. The genes are TRBV30 and TRBJ1-6; no clear D gene. Germline V lookup: CDR1 GTSNPN, CDR2 SVGIG (reference sequence). The CDR3 is 14 residues long. Trimming cost V 2 bases and J 16 bases, with 21 bases left between them. The full variable domain, in which reference TRBV30 and TRBJ1-6 provide the parts outside the CDR3, is SQTIHQWPATLVQPVGSPLSLECTVEGTSNPNLYWYRQAAGRGLQLLFYSVGIGQISSEVPQNLSASRPQDRQFILSSKKLLLSDSGFYLCAWSRGGNLPILHFGNGTRLTVT.

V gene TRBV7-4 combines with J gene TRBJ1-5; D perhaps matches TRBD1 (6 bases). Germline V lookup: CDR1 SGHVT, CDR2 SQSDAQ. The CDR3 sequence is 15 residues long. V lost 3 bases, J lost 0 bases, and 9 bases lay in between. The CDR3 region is CASSLDRTSNQPQHF. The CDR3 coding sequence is TGTGCCAGCAGCTTGGACAGAACTAGCAATCAGCCCCAGCATTTT.

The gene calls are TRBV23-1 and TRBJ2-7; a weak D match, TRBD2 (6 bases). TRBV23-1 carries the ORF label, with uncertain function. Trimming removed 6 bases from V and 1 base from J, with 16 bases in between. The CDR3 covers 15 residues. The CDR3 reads CASSFTVAESYEQYF. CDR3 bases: TGCGCCAGCAGCTTCACAGTAGCGGAGTCCTACGAGCAGTACTTC.

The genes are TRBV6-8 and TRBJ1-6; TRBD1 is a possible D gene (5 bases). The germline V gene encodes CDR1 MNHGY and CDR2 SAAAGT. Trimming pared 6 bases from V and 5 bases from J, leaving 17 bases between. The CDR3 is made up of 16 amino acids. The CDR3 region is CASRNPGKLNNSPLHF. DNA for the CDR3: TGTGCCAGCAGAAACCCAGGGAAGTTAAATAATTCACCCCTCCACTTT.

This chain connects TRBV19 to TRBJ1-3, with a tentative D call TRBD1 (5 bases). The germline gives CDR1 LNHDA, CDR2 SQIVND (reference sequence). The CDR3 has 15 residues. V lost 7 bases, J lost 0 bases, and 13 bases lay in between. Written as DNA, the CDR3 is TGTGCCAGTATCCCGGCTGACAGCTCTGGAAACACCATATATTTT. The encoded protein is CASIPADSSGNTIYF.

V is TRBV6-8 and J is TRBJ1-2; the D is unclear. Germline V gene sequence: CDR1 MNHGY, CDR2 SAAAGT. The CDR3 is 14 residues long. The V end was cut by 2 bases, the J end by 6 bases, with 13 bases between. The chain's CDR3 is CASSYLRAFDGYTF. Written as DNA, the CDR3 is TGTGCCAGCAGTTACCTGCGAGCCTTCGATGGCTACACCTTC.

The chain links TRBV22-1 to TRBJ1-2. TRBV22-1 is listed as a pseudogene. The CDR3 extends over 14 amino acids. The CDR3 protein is CASSYIRNNYGYTF. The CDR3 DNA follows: TGTGCCAGCAGTTACATTCGCAATAACTATGGCTACACCTTC.

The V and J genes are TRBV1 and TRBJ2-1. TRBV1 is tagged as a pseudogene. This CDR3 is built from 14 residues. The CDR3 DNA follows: TGCGCCAGCAGCCAAGATGAAGGCTTTCGGGGCCAGTTCTTC. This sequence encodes CASSQDEGFRGQFF.

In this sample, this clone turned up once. The chain's CDR3 is CAWSPTGFQPQHF. CDR3 DNA: TGTGCCTGGAGTCCCACAGGGTTTCAGCCCCAGCATTTT. The rearrangement links TRBV30 to TRBJ1-5, with a possible D match to TRBD1 (6 bases). The length of the CDR3 is 13 residues. V was cut by 2 bases and J by 6 bases, with 11 bases left in between. The germline CDR1 and CDR2 sequences are GTSNPN and SVGIG (reference sequence).

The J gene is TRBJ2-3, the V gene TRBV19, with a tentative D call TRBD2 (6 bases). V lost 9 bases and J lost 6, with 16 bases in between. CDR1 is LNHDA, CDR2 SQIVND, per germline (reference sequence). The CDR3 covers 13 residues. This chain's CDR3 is CASRTTQGDTQYF. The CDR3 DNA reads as TGTGCCAGCCGGACTACTCAAGGGGATACGCAGTATTTT.

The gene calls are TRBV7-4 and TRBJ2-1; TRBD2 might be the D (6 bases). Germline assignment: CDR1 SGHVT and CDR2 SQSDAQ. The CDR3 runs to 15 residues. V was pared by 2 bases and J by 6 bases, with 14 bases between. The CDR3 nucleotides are TGTGCCAGCAGCTTAACCGGAGGGCCCGGCAATGAGCAGTTCTTC. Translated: CASSLTGGPGNEQFF.

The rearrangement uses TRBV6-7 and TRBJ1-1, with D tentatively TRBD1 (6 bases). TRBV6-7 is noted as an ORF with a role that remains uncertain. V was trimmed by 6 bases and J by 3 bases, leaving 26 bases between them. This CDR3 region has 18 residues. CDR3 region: CASRTTRKQGTPYTEAFF. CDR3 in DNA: TGTGCCAGCAGGACTACTCGAAAGCAGGGGACTCCATACACTGAAGCTTTCTTT.

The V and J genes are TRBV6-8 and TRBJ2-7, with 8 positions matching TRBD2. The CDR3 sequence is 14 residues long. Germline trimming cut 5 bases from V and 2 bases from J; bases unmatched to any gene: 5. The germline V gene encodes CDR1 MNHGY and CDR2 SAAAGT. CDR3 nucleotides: TGTGCCAGCAGTGCTCCGCGGGGGGCCTACGAGCAGTACTTC. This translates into CASSAPRGAYEQYF.

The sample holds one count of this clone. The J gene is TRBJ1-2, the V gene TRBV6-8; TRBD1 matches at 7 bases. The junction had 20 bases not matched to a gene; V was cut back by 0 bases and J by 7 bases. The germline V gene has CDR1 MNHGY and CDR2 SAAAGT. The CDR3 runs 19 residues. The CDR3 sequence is CASSYSGVFQRGPAAGYTF. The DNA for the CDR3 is TGTGCCAGCAGTTACTCGGGGGTCTTCCAGAGGGGGCCCGCTGCTGGCTACACCTTC.

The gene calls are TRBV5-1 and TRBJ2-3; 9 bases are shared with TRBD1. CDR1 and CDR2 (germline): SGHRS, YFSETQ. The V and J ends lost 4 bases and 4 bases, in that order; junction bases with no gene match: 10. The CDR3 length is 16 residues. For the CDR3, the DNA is TGCGCCAGCAGCCCGAAGACAGGGGGTAGGGCAGATACGCAGTATTTT. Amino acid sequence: CASSPKTGGRADTQYF.